One and the same sample provided the 29 T cell receptor beta chains below, sequenced in a study of blood T cells in healthy people across ages. Combining a sample-barcoded 5' primer with a J-beta primer mix, a second PCR ran for roughly 6 to 12 cycles. TCRdb ran MiXCR on the 5' RACE reads and lists one entry per CDR3 protein. The sample includes fewer than 2 million distinct CDR3 sequences, about 39% of them seen just once. Sequencing input: blood. The receptors derive from a human donor in good health.

This chain links TRBV6-1 with TRBJ1-5, with a tentative D call TRBD1 (5 bases). Germline V gene data show CDR1 as MNHNS and CDR2 as SASEGT. V was pared by 5 bases and J by 3 bases, with 14 bases between. The CDR3 spans 15 residues. CDR3 nucleotide sequence: TGTGCCAGCAGTCCTCAAGGGGCGGTCAATCAGCCCCAGCATTTT. Protein: CASSPQGAVNQPQHF.

This clonotype came up once. The V call is TRBV3-1, the J call TRBJ2-4; TRBD1 or TRBD2 may be the D gene (6 bases each). The J call is doubtful: the DNA matches TRBJ2-7 better. Germline CDR1 LGHDT, CDR2 YNNKEL (reference sequence). The CDR3 spans 14 residues. The CDR3 nucleotides read TGTGCCAGCAGCCAAGGCCAGGGGAGGAACGAGCAGTACTTC. Residues: CASSQGQGRNEQYF.

The chain combines TRBV24-1 with TRBJ2-3; tentatively, D is TRBD1 or TRBD2 (5 bases each). Germline CDR1 KGHDR, CDR2 SFDVKD. Trimming removed 3 bases from V and 0 bases from J, with 9 bases in between. The CDR3 runs to 15 residues. This chain's CDR3 is CATSDPGPSTDTQYF. In DNA, the CDR3 is TGTGCCACCAGTGATCCGGGACCTAGCACAGATACGCAGTATTTT.

This clonotype was observed at least ten times. V usage is TRBV7-2 and J usage is TRBJ2-5; the D is unclear. The CDR3 extends over 14 amino acids. Trimming removed 4 bases at V and 2 bases at J, with 11 bases between. The V gene's germline CDR1 is SGHTA and CDR2 FQGNSA. CDR3 sequence (DNA): TGTGCCAGCAGCTGGGTAGGGCAGCAAGAGACCCAGTACTTC. Translated, it gives CASSWVGQQETQYF.

J is TRBJ1-2 and V is TRBV7-9, with D unclear. Germline CDR1 is SEHNR and CDR2 is FQNEAQ (reference sequence). V lost 3 bases and J lost 0, with 11 bases in between. The CDR3 contains 15 residues. The CDR3 region is CASSFLYRANYGYTF. CDR3 nucleotide sequence: TGTGCCAGCAGCTTCTTATACAGAGCTAACTATGGCTACACCTTC. The whole variable domain, filled in from reference TRBV7-9 and TRBJ1-2, reads DTGVSQNPRHKITKRGQNVTFRCDPISEHNRLYWYRQTLGQGPEFLTYFQNEAQLEKSRLLSDRFSAERPKGSFSTLEIQRTEQGDSAMYLCASSFLYRANYGYTFGSGTRLTVV.

The CDR3 sequence is CASSLDLAGGRDTQYF. In DNA, the CDR3 is TGCGCCAGCAGCTTGGATCTAGCGGGGGGACGAGATACGCAGTATTTT. V usage is TRBV5-1 and J usage is TRBJ2-3, with 11 bases that match TRBD2. The CDR3 sequence is 16 residues long. V lost 0 bases and J lost 5; bases outside the gene matches: 5. Germline V CDR1 and CDR2: SGHRS, YFSETQ. The full variable domain, in which reference TRBV5-1 and TRBJ2-3 provide the parts outside the CDR3, is KAGVTQTPRYLIKTRGQQVTLSCSPISGHRSVSWYQQTPGQGLQFLFEYFSETQRNKGNFPGRFSGRQFSNSRSEMNVSTLELGDSALYLCASSLDLAGGRDTQYFGPGTRLTVL.

The count of this clonotype is one. The rearrangement links TRBV4-3 to TRBJ2-4; D is ambiguous. Matching the DNA end better, TRBJ2-7 makes the J call doubtful. Germline V gene lookup returns CDR1 LGHNA and CDR2 YSLEER. The CDR3 has 15 amino acids. The CDR3 loop reads CASSQDWRFACEQYF. The CDR3, as DNA: TGCGCCAGCAGCCAAGATTGGAGATTTGCCTGCGAGCAGTACTTC.

This clonotype appeared a few times. The V gene is TRBV6-5, the J gene TRBJ2-4; the D gene could be TRBD1 or TRBD2 (5 bases each). V lost 4 bases and J 13 bases, leaving 20 bases between the germline ends. Looked up from germline, CDR1 is MNHEY and CDR2 is SVGAGI. The CDR3 extends over 14 amino acids. The CDR3: CASSFDPRQREQYF. The CDR3 region has the DNA TGTGCCAGCAGTTTCGATCCTCGACAGAGGGAGCAGTACTTC.

This clonotype was observed at least ten times. This chain links TRBV5-1 with TRBJ2-4; D might be TRBD2 (6 bases). From germline, CDR1 is SGHRS and CDR2 YFSETQ. The length of the CDR3 is 16 residues. V gave up 0 bases and J gave up 0 bases, with 10 bases separating them. The CDR3 is CASSLAAGLAKNIQYF. The CDR3 DNA reads as TGCGCCAGCAGCTTGGCAGCGGGTCTAGCCAAAAACATTCAGTACTTC.

The rearrangement joins TRBV20-1 to TRBJ2-3, with 16 positions matching TRBD2. Germline lookup yields CDR1 DFQATT and CDR2 SNEGSKA (reference sequence). The CDR3 has 17 residues. V gave up 6 bases and J gave up 1 base; unmatched junction bases: 7. Here the CDR3 DNA reads TGCAGTGCGCCGGGACTAGCGGGGGGGCTCCGCACAGATACGCAGTATTTT. The encoded protein is CSAPGLAGGLRTDTQYF.

There are a few counts of this clonotype. The chain joins TRBV9 to TRBJ1-1; D remains unclear. Deletions cut 4 bases from V and 1 base from J, with 14 bases between. From germline, CDR1 is SGDLS and CDR2 YYNGEE. The CDR3 sequence is 15 residues long. The CDR3 DNA reads as TGTGCCAGCAGCCCCCCCGGGAAGGGGAACACTGAAGCTTTCTTT. Encoded protein: CASSPPGKGNTEAFF.

This clonotype was counted between two and nine times. This chain uses TRBV28 with TRBJ1-2; D is unclear. Germline assignment: CDR1 MDHEN and CDR2 SYDVKM. This CDR3 region has 14 residues. Trimming took off 3 bases at V and 6 bases at J, with 14 bases between the two ends. CDR3 in amino acids: CASSFQVTLDGYTF. The CDR3 DNA follows: TGTGCCAGCAGTTTCCAGGTGACACTTGATGGCTACACCTTC.

This clonotype was observed a handful of times. The gene calls are TRBV4-1 and TRBJ2-7; D gene unclear. The CDR3 extends over 14 amino acids. V shed 0 bases and J shed 3 bases, with 9 bases lying between them. The germline V gene encodes CDR1 MGHRA and CDR2 YSYEKL. The chain's CDR3 is CASSQETSLYEQYF. The CDR3 nucleotides read TGCGCCAGCAGCCAAGAAACCTCCCTCTACGAGCAGTACTTC.

Remarks on this clonotype: One junction end does not reproduce the germline sequence, and a read error may be involved. Here the CDR3 reads CAIRESLGEEQYF. DNA for the CDR3: TGTGCCATCAGGGAGTCGTTGGGGGAAGAGCAGTACTTC. The chain combines TRBV10-3 with TRBJ2-7; D possibly uses TRBD1 or TRBD2 (5 bases each). CDR1 is ENHRY and CDR2 is SYGVKD in the germline V gene. This CDR3 is 13 amino acids long.

This chain joins TRBV7-3 and TRBJ2-3; 8 nucleotides agree with TRBD2. The CDR3 loop spans 16 amino acids. CDR1 and CDR2 from the germline V gene are SGHTA and FQGTGA. V lost 5 bases to trimming and J lost 4 bases; unmatched junction nucleotides: 11. DNA for the CDR3: TGTGCCAGCAGCACCCGGGGGGGGCCATCGGCAGATACGCAGTATTTT. Residues: CASSTRGGPSADTQYF.

Comment on this clonotype: Compared with germline, one end of the junction differs, possibly owing to a read error. The rearrangement links TRBV4-2 to TRBJ1-5; 7 bases agree with TRBD1. Germline V gene data show CDR1 as LGHNA and CDR2 as YNFKEQ. CDR3 size: 15 residues. CDR3 residues: CASSRERGPWQPRHF. CDR3 nucleotide sequence: TGTGCCAGCAGCCGAGAAAGGGGGCCCTGGCAGCCCCGGCATTTT.

Only a few counts were recorded for this clonotype. The chain is built from TRBV5-1 and TRBJ2-1; possible D gene TRBD2, 6 bases. Germline V CDR1 and CDR2: SGHRS, YFSETQ. The CDR3 runs 14 residues. The V and J ends lost 4 bases and 9 bases respectively, with 17 bases between them. The CDR3 DNA sequence: TGCGCCAGCAGCCCCGGCGGCGGGGAAGGTGAGCAGTTCTTC. Its protein is CASSPGGGEGEQFF.

The genes are TRBV2 and TRBJ2-1, with 11 bases matching TRBD2. Per the germline V gene, CDR1 is SNHLY and CDR2 is FYNNEI. V shed 2 bases and J 7 bases; nucleotides not matched to a gene: 7. The CDR3 is 16 residues long. As DNA, the CDR3 is TGTGCCAGCAGTGAAAAAATAGCGGGGGGGCAGAATGAGCAGTTCTTC. Translated, it gives CASSEKIAGGQNEQFF.

The chain uses TRBV7-2 and TRBJ2-5; D is tentatively TRBD1 or TRBD2 (5 bases each). The CDR3 is 16 residues long. From germline, CDR1 is SGHTA and CDR2 FQGNSA. Trimming took 4 bases from V and 9 from J, leaving 24 bases between them. CDR3 sequence reads: CASSSRVGTAVGAQYF. DNA of the CDR3: TGTGCCAGCAGCTCTAGGGTGGGGACGGCCGTCGGGGCCCAGTACTTC.

The V gene is TRBV7-2, the J gene TRBJ2-4, with TRBD1 matching 9 bases. The CDR3 loop spans 15 amino acids. Unmatched junction bases numbered 10, after V lost 5 bases and J lost 8 bases. Germline V gene sequence: CDR1 SGHTA, CDR2 FQGNSA. As DNA, the CDR3 is TGTGCCAGCAGCCTAACGGGACAGGGATTAGACATTCAGTACTTC. Its translation is CASSLTGQGLDIQYF.

This rearrangement joins TRBV5-1 to TRBJ2-7; 7 bases are shared with TRBD2. TRBJ2-5 explains the end of the DNA better; the J call may be wrong. CDR1 SGHRS and CDR2 YFSETQ come from the germline V gene. The CDR3 is made up of 14 amino acids. CDR3 region: CASSGRGVGETQYF. In DNA form, the CDR3 reads TGCGCCAGCAGCGGCCGGGGGGTCGGGGAGACCCAGTACTTC.

V is TRBV2 and J is TRBJ1-5; 8 bases align to TRBD1. The V gene's germline CDR1 is SNHLY and CDR2 FYNNEI. There are 14 residues in the CDR3. The junction had 5 bases not matched to a gene; V was cut back by 6 bases and J by 4 bases. The CDR3 sequence is CASSGQGPNQPQHF. In nucleotides, the CDR3 is TGTGCCAGCAGCGGACAGGGACCTAATCAGCCCCAGCATTTT.

This clonotype was seen a handful of times. V gene TRBV2 combines with J gene TRBJ2-3; D possibly matches TRBD1 or TRBD2 (5 bases each). There are 13 residues in the CDR3. Trimming took off 8 bases at V and 2 bases at J, with 11 bases between the two ends. CDR1 and CDR2 (germline): SNHLY, FYNNEI. CDR3 coding DNA: TGTGCCAGCGCATATGGGACCACAGATACGCAGTATTTT. This encodes CASAYGTTDTQYF.

This clonotype was recorded a few times. This chain links TRBV29-1 with TRBJ2-3; possibly TRBD1 for D (6 bases). Trimming stripped 4 bases from V and 6 bases from J, with 17 bases between. The CDR3 runs to 14 residues. Germline V gene lookup returns CDR1 SQVTM and CDR2 ANQGSEA. The CDR3 coding sequence is TGCAGCGTTGCGGTTGGGGGAAGGGGGGATACGCAGTATTTT. Residues: CSVAVGGRGDTQYF.

The V call is TRBV4-3, the J call TRBJ2-3; D is uncertain. V lost 0 bases and J lost 1, with 5 bases in between. There are 14 residues in the CDR3. CDR1 and CDR2 (germline): LGHNA, YSLEER. The DNA of the CDR3 is TGCGCCAGCAGCCAAGAGTACGGCACAGATACGCAGTATTTT. This encodes CASSQEYGTDTQYF.

This clonotype came up many times. This chain uses TRBV2 with TRBJ2-3, with 10 bases lining up with TRBD1. J lost 4 bases, V lost 6 bases, and 1 base had no gene match. This CDR3 has 13 amino acids. The germline V gene has CDR1 SNHLY and CDR2 FYNNEI. The CDR3: CASSGQGADTQYF. The CDR3 DNA reads TGTGCCAGCAGCGGACAGGGGGCAGATACGCAGTATTTT.

The rearrangement links TRBV4-3 to TRBJ1-1; no firm D call. This CDR3 spans 15 amino acids. Germline CDR1 LGHNA, CDR2 YSLEER. The germline V and J ends were trimmed by 4 bases and 0 bases, with 12 bases remaining between them. In nucleotides, the CDR3 is TGCGCCAGCAGCCTCATCCGGGAACTGAACACTGAAGCTTTCTTT. Its protein is CASSLIRELNTEAFF.

V is TRBV6-5 and J is TRBJ2-3; TRBD2 is a possible D gene (7 bases). The V gene's germline CDR1 is MNHEY and CDR2 SVGAGI. V lost 6 bases and J 5 bases, leaving 15 bases between the germline ends. This CDR3 comprises 14 residues. In DNA, the CDR3 is TGTGCCAGCAGGCCCCCCGGGGGGCGAGATACGCAGTATTTT. It is translated as CASRPPGGRDTQYF.

This chain connects TRBV7-6 to TRBJ1-1; D is undetermined. This CDR3 is 13 amino acids long. Trimming left V 2 bases short and J 4 bases short, with 8 bases between. CDR1 SGHVS and CDR2 FNYEAQ come from the germline V gene. The DNA for the CDR3 is TGTGCCAGCAGCTTAAAACCCTCCACTGAAGCTTTCTTT. Amino acids: CASSLKPSTEAFF.